These T cell receptor beta chains were read from a single sample in a study of graft-versus-host responses after intestinal transplantation. Produced via immunoSEQ multiplex PCR; TCRdb's table is partial and in-frame only. The sample includes around 9,500 clones, roughly 90% of them seen just once. The sequenced sample was PBMCs, obtained just over 240 days after intestinal transplant. These TCRs come from a human patient who received an intestinal transplant, so some T cells may come from the graft donor. Both conserved end residues are part of each CDR3. A D gene is named only where the DNA matches it firmly. Clone size appears in some rows only: once, few, many, or a class for an expanded clone.

j_call clone_size v_call d_call cdr3_nt cdr3_aa
TRBJ2-7 - TRBV5-1 - TGCGCCAGCAGCTTGGGGCGGGACTTCTACTACGAGCAGTACTTC CASSLGRDFYYEQYF
TRBJ2-1 - TRBV7-8 - TGTGCCAGCAGCTTAAACCCGGGCCTTTGGTGGGAGCAGTTCTTC CASSLNPGLWWEQFF
TRBJ2-7 - TRBV5-1 - TGCGCCAGCAGTTTGGGGACCTTAGGGGCCTACGAGCAGTACTTC CASSLGTLGAYEQYF
TRBJ1-4 once TRBV30 - TGTGCCTGGAGTGTACTGGGATTGGGTGAAAAACTGTTTTTT CAWSVLGLGEKLFF
TRBJ1-2 - TRBV6-5 - TGTGCCAGCAGTTCCGACGGGCGGTATGGCTACACCTTC CASSSDGRYGYTF
TRBJ2-1 - TRBV28 TRBD1 TGTGCCAGCAGTGGGACAGGTGGGTGGGATGAGCAGTTCTTC CASSGTGGWDEQFF
TRBJ1-2 - TRBV10-3 - TGTGCCATCAGTGAGGGGGTTTCTAACTATGGCTACACCTTC CAISEGVSNYGYTF
TRBJ2-2 - TRBV18 - TGTGCCAGCTCACCACTACCGGGCCTTACCGGGGAGCTGTTTTTT CASSPLPGLTGELFF
TRBJ2-7 - TRBV7-9 - TGTGCCAGCAGCCTCGGACAAAACGGGCAGTACTTC CASSLGQNGQYF
TRBJ1-1 - TRBV29-1 TRBD1 TGCAGCGTAGTCGAGACAGGGGGCACTGAAGCTTTCTTT CSVVETGGTEAFF
TRBJ2-7 - TRBV12-5 TRBD2 TGTGCTAGTGGTTTGGTACCTCGACTAGCGGGAGGAAAGTCCCATTACGAGCAGTACTTC CASGLVPRLAGGKSHYEQYF
TRBJ2-1 - TRBV19 - TGTGCCAGTAGTCCGTACGAAGGGTCGGATGAGCAGTTCTTC CASSPYEGSDEQFF
TRBJ2-1 - TRBV10-1 - TGCGCCAGCAGCGGGGACAACAATGAGCAGTTCTTC CASSGDNNEQFF
TRBJ2-2 - TRBV6-6 TRBD1 TGTGCCAGCCGACAGGGGACGATAAACACCGGGGAGCTGTTTTTT CASRQGTINTGELFF
TRBJ1-1 - TRBV7-2 - TGTGCCAGCAGCCCCGGGAAAGTTCTTGGGGAAGCTTTCTTT CASSPGKVLGEAFF
TRBJ2-1 once TRBV2 TRBD1 TGTGCCAGCAGCGTGGACAGGGGCAATGAGCAGTTCTTC CASSVDRGNEQFF
TRBJ2-3 few TRBV10-3 TRBD1 TGTGCCATCAGTTCCGACAGGGGGCGCACAGATACGCAGTATTTT CAISSDRGRTDTQYF
TRBJ2-2 - TRBV18 TRBD1 TGTGCCAGCTCAAATTGGACAGGGATGACCGGGGAGCTGTTTTTT CASSNWTGMTGELFF
TRBJ2-7 - TRBV6-5 TRBD2 TGTGCCAGCAGCTGGACTAGCGGGAGCTCCTACGAGCAGTACTTC CASSWTSGSSYEQYF
TRBJ2-1 - TRBV7-9 - TGTGCCAGCAGGAATGTAAATGAGCAGTTCTTC CASRNVNEQFF
TRBJ1-4 - TRBV7-2 - TGTGCCAGCAGCCCCTATGGTAATGAAAAACTGTTTTTT CASSPYGNEKLFF
TRBJ1-6 - TRBV19 - TGTGCCAGTAGAAACGGACTGAGCTCCTATAATTCACCCCTCCACTTT CASRNGLSSYNSPLHF
TRBJ1-5 - TRBV30 - TGTGCCTGGAGTGTACGGGGCAGGGGACAACAGCCCCAGCATTTT CAWSVRGRGQQPQHF
TRBJ2-7 - TRBV6-1 TRBD2 TGTGCCAGCAGTGAAAGACTAGCGGAGGCCTACGAGCAGTACTTC CASSERLAEAYEQYF
TRBJ2-7 - TRBV4-1 - TGCGCCAGCAGCCAAGATGGAAGCTACGAGCAGTACTTC CASSQDGSYEQYF
TRBJ1-2 - TRBV6-5 - TGTGCCACCCATGGTCAGGGAGGCTACACCTTC CATHGQGGYTF
TRBJ2-3 - TRBV5-6 - TGTGCCAGCAGCTTGGACCCAGGGTACACAGATACGCAGTATTTT CASSLDPGYTDTQYF
TRBJ1-5 - TRBV19 - TGTGCCAGTAAATCAGGGCCTTATAGCAATCAGCCCCAGCATTTT CASKSGPYSNQPQHF
TRBJ2-3 once TRBV10-3 - TGTGCCATCAGTGATACCACGGATACGCAGTATTTT CAISDTTDTQYF
TRBJ1-1 medium-sized TRBV28 - TGTGCCAGCACCGCTCGACCGACAGGAAACACTGAAGCTTTCTTT CASTARPTGNTEAFF
TRBJ2-2 - TRBV6-6 - TGTGCCAGCAGTCCTATGACACAGAACACCGGGGAGCTGTTTTTT CASSPMTQNTGELFF
TRBJ1-2 once TRBV9 - TGTGCCAGCAGCGTAGCCGAAGGGAGCTATGGCTACACCTTC CASSVAEGSYGYTF
TRBJ2-1 - TRBV5-1 - TGCGCCAGCAGCGACAGCAATGAGCAGTTCTTC CASSDSNEQFF
TRBJ2-7 few TRBV2 TRBD2 TGTGCCAGCAGTGAGCGGACTAGCGTCCACGAGCAGTACTTC CASSERTSVHEQYF